This note documents a single T cell receptor (beta chain) sequence. Its matching antigen is unknown. Assay: immunoSEQ multiplex PCR; the TCRdb copy retains only in-frame clones and omits some. The sample shows approximately 140,000 clones, around 78% of them seen only once. Regarding time point: baseline pretreatment blood. Treatment here: 15 Gy SBRT to primary tumor, nephrectomy 4 weeks later. Radiation-treated patients gave blood at baseline, week 2 and week 4. This renal cell carcinoma was of the clear cell type. This record belongs to a study of radiation and T cells in renal cell carcinoma. Study-wide findings and caveats: Top tumor clonotypes rose in blood 2 weeks post-radiation, then contracted. Pretreatment tumor biopsies were lacking, so baseline clonotypes are unknown.

Trimming cost V 3 bases and J 6 bases; bases outside gene matches: 11. There are 15 residues in the CDR3. Germline lookup yields CDR1 SGDLS and CDR2 YYNGEE. The material sequenced was blood, taken from a patient whose treatment included radiotherapy and nephrectomy. This sequence joins TRBV9 and TRBJ1-1; 7 bases agree with TRBD1. The sequence was collected from a woman between 50 and 59 years old with renal cell carcinoma. Here the CDR3 reads CASSARQGPSPEAFF. The DNA for the CDR3 is TGTGCCAGCAGCGCCAGACAGGGCCCTTCGCCTGAAGCTTTCTTT. The full variable domain, with the rest looked up from reference TRBV9 and TRBJ1-1, is DSGVTQTPKHLITATGQRVTLRCSPRSGDLSVYWYQQSLDQGLQFLIQYYNGEERAKGNILERFSAQQFPDLHSELNLSSLELGDSALYFCASSARQGPSPEAFFGQGTRLTVV.